Below, 3 T cell receptor beta chains from the same sample are listed, as sequenced in a study of cytomegalovirus exposure and HLA in healthy donors. Amplification used 60 Vbeta primers and 13 Jbeta primers. Only in-frame clones appear in the TCRdb table, and some are missing; sequencing was by immunoSEQ multiplex PCR. The top ten clones hold around 1.7% of a sample with 200,000 to 250,000 clones, 65% to 80% of them seen once. Input material: PBMCs. The source is a man aged 45-65 years in good health and CMV-seronegative.

The rearrangement uses TRBV19 and TRBJ2-6, with D hard to call. Germline-derived CDR1 and CDR2 are LNHDA and SQIVND (reference sequence). There are 15 residues in the CDR3. The V and J ends lost 3 bases and 4 bases respectively, with 10 bases between them. CDR3 sequence reads: CASSIKWQGANVLTF. The CDR3 DNA sequence: TGTGCCAGTAGTATTAAGTGGCAAGGGGCCAACGTCCTGACTTTC.

This clone was seen a handful of times. The chain is built from TRBV1 and TRBJ2-3; TRBD2 is the table's D call, not checked against the DNA. TRBV1 is listed as a pseudogene. CDR3 size: 19 residues. The CDR3: CTSSQDPRGAGDFTDTQYF. The CDR3 DNA follows: TGCACCAGCAGCCAAGATCCCCGCGGAGCGGGAGATTTCACAGATACGCAGTATTTT.

The gene calls are TRBV6-1 and TRBJ1-5, with 9 bases that match TRBD1. The CDR3 loop spans 19 amino acids. V lost 3 bases, J lost 0 bases, and 12 bases stayed unmatched. Germline CDR1 MNHNS, CDR2 SASEGT. CDR3 residues: CASSDLAGQGWVSNQPQHF. The CDR3 region has the DNA TGTGCCAGCAGTGATCTTGCGGGACAGGGATGGGTTAGCAATCAGCCCCAGCATTTT.